The source of this T cell receptor beta chain is a study of T cell repertoires in cytomegalovirus infection. This clonotype has more than one count but fewer than ten. Its matching antigen is unknown. General observations from the study: CMV-specific TCR beta clonotypes restricted by HLA-C dominated the ex vivo response.

The CDR3 has 13 residues. V was cut by 8 bases and J by 3 bases, with 11 bases left in between. TCRdb re-called the reads through MiXCR, storing one row per CDR3 protein. The table includes about 700,000 distinct CDR3 sequences, around a third detected once. This receptor was taken from a human donor in good health (CMV status not recorded). Some clones in this sample may be carry-over from other donors' samples. Sequencing used cultured PBMCs, obtained from culture after CMV antigen stimulation. This rearrangement joins TRBV12-3 or TRBV12-4 to TRBJ1-5, with D hard to call. CDR3 residues: CASGGVNNQPQHF. The CDR3 bases are TGTGCCAGCGGCGGGGTTAACAATCAGCCCCAGCATTTT.